This T cell receptor (beta chain) derives from a study of a mutant IDH1 vaccine in newly diagnosed glioma. Overall study: Patients had eight vaccinations, in weeks 1, 3, 5, 7, 11, 15, 19 and 23. Beginning 4-6 weeks after radiotherapy alone, or with temozolomide cycles, vaccination took place. Prior therapy was radiotherapy, temozolomide, or both; most received both.

Points on this clone: Its target is not known.

The CDR3 spans 16 residues. CDR1 is KGHSH, CDR2 LQKENI, per germline. V lost 1 base to trimming and J lost 2 bases, with 11 bases between them. Time point reported: week 5, during vaccination. Doses consisted of 300 ug of mutant IDH1 20-mer peptide each, paired with topical imiquimod. Assay used: immunoSEQ multiplex PCR; TCRdb lists only in-frame clones, some missing. The table has 25,000 to 35,000 clones, 87% seen once. The rearrangement joins TRBV18 to TRBJ2-2; D possibly corresponds to TRBD1 (5 bases). This receptor was obtained from a middle-aged woman with glioma. Some clones in this sample may be carry-over from other donors' samples. The sequencing here drew on peripheral blood mononuclear cells (PBMCs), taken from a glioma patient whose treatment included an IDH1 peptide vaccine. The CDR3 region is CASSPRAQVNTGELFF. CDR3 nucleotides: TGTGCCAGCTCACCACGTGCACAGGTCAACACCGGGGAGCTGTTTTTT. Filled out from reference TRBV18 and TRBJ2-2, the complete variable domain reads NAGVMQNPRHLVRRRGQEARLRCSPMKGHSHVYWYRQLPEEGLKFMVYLQKENIIDESGMPKERFSAEFPKEGPSILRIQQVVRGDSAAYFCASSPRAQVNTGELFFGEGSRLTVL.